These T cell receptor beta chains were read from a single sample in a study of blood T cells in healthy people across ages. TCRdb redid the calling of the 5' RACE reads with MiXCR, one entry per CDR3 protein. The sample lists over a million distinct CDR3 sequences; around 25% were seen once. The same data also went into a second study, on T cells of mothers and their children.

The sample taken for sequencing was blood. These receptors were collected from a girl aged 2 to 10 in good health. Both conserved end residues are part of each CDR3.

j_call v_call cdr3_aa
TRBJ2-1 TRBV21-1 CATLRVGRGQGDYNEQFF
TRBJ1-6 TRBV6-5 CASSYSSPGSSYNSPLHF
TRBJ1-4 TRBV5-1 CASSGRDGINEKLFF
TRBJ2-3 TRBV15 CATSIQSIPDTQYF
TRBJ2-3 TRBV20-1 CSALPILAGGKVSTDTQYF
TRBJ2-5 TRBV9 CASSVGDETQYF
. TRBV29-1 CSVEVGVYEQYF
TRBJ2-1 TRBV5-1 CASSLLGRTFF
. TRBV6-5 CASRGAPNEQFF
TRBJ1-1 TRBV6-5 CASSEGQGYFDTEAFF